This paragraph reports one T cell receptor beta chain. The CDR3 covers 17 residues. V shed 0 bases and J shed 7 bases, with 21 bases lying between them. Germline CDR1 is MRHNA and CDR2 is SNTAGT. These data originate in a study of blood T cell repertoires in COVID-19. Sequencing used immunoSEQ multiplex PCR; TCRdb keeps in-frame clones, though not all of them. The sample contains about 200,000 clones, more than 70% of which appear only once. Living in 24 US areas, the participants were between about 18 and 90 years of age. This chain uses TRBV6-4 with TRBJ2-5; D perhaps matches TRBD1 (6 bases). What was sequenced was PBMCs or T cells enriched from blood (not recorded which). The TCR sequence derives from a woman aged 18-30 years who had recovered from COVID-19. In DNA form, the CDR3 reads TGTGCCAGCAGTGACTCGAGGTTAGGACAGTCAGAAGGGACCCAGTACTTC. It codes for CASSDSRLGQSEGTQYF.